Following are 5 T cell receptor beta chains from one sample sequenced in a study of blood T cell repertoires in COVID-19. TCRdb's copy holds only in-frame clones and misses some; the assay was immunoSEQ multiplex PCR. The sample has about 180,000 clones; roughly 82% are singletons. The specimen was peripheral blood. All receptors come from a woman aged 70-85 years with acute or convalescent COVID-19.

The chain carries TRBV3-1 (or the pseudogene TRBV3-2) and TRBJ1-3; D unresolved. The germline gives CDR1 LGHDT, CDR2 YNNKEL (reference sequence). Trimming left V 4 bases short and J 0 bases short, with 22 bases between. The length of the CDR3 is 19 residues. The CDR3 spells CASSLRSGSGRYSGNTIYF. The CDR3 DNA is TGTGCCAGCAGCCTAAGATCGGGTAGCGGACGCTACTCTGGAAACACCATATATTTT.

The rearrangement uses TRBV6-5 and TRBJ2-7; TRBD2 aligns across 7 bases. This CDR3 spans 15 amino acids. Germline CDR1 and CDR2: MNHEY and SVGAGI. Trimming took 4 bases from V and 3 from J; bases not matched to a gene: 9. CDR3 DNA: TGTGCCAGCAGTTGGGGGGGAGGAATCAACTACGAGCAGTACTTC. Translation gives CASSWGGGINYEQYF.

This chain links TRBV27 with TRBJ2-7; 11 positions agree with TRBD2. Germline CDR1 is MNHEY and CDR2 is SMNVEV (reference sequence). The V and J ends lost 6 bases and 3 bases, in that order; junction bases with no gene match: 1. CDR3 size: 13 residues. The CDR3 loop is CASSGLAGYEQYF. DNA of the CDR3: TGTGCCAGCAGCGGACTAGCGGGCTACGAGCAGTACTTC.

The chain employs TRBV7-2 and TRBJ2-2; D is uncertain. The CDR3 loop spans 13 amino acids. Trimming took 4 bases from V and 0 from J, leaving 3 bases between them. Germline V gene sequence: CDR1 SGHTA, CDR2 FQGNSA. CDR3 region: CASSSTNTGELFF. The CDR3 DNA reads TGTGCCAGCAGCTCAACGAACACCGGGGAGCTGTTTTTT.

This clone appeared a single time. This rearrangement joins TRBV7-2 to TRBJ1-3, with no clear D. Trimming pared 2 bases from V and 0 bases from J, leaving 17 bases between. The germline CDR1 and CDR2 sequences are SGHTA and FQGNSA. The CDR3 length is 18 residues. The CDR3: CASSLWGGSPGSGNTIYF. As DNA, the CDR3 is TGTGCCAGCAGCTTATGGGGTGGGAGCCCCGGCTCTGGAAACACCATATATTTT.